This TCR beta chain is from a study of cytomegalovirus exposure and HLA in healthy donors. Study-level findings and limits: A previous analysis found most TCR beta V segments productive roughly 87% or roughly 30% of the time.

The CDR3 totals 15 residues. The V gene's germline CDR1 is SGHRS and CDR2 YFSETQ. With 4 bases clipped from V and 4 bases from J, the junction kept 7 bases outside the gene matches. The primer mix had 60 Vbeta and 13 Jbeta primers. Repertoires were generated with immunoSEQ multiplex PCR, while TCRdb's copy carries only in-frame clones and drops some. The sample holds about 140,000 clones; more than 75% are singletons and the top ten take approximately 2.5%. Among the donors, all were healthy bone marrow donors. Details on this clone: Its antigen is currently unknown.

The sequence was obtained from a man aged 45-65 years in good health and CMV-seronegative. The gene calls are TRBV5-1 and TRBJ2-7; TRBD1 matches at 11 bases. The sample was PBMCs. The CDR3 coding sequence is TGCGCCAGCAGCGAGGGGACAGGGGGGTTATACGAGCAGTACTTC. This encodes CASSEGTGGLYEQYF.